What follows are 24 T cell receptor beta chains derived from one specimen sequenced in a study of technical replicates of blood from a few donors. The method was immunoSEQ multiplex PCR; TCRdb's version includes in-frame clones alone and lacks a portion of them. Of more than 65,000 clones listed, around 90% were seen once; the top ten hold about 0.4%. The sample was T cells isolated from PBMCs. Receptors were obtained from a human donor in good health.

The chain combines TRBV6-1 with TRBJ1-5; 7 bases agree with TRBD1. The CDR3 length is 16 residues. V gave up 4 bases and J gave up 3 bases; unmatched junction bases: 9. Germline V CDR1 and CDR2: MNHNS, SASEGT. In DNA, the CDR3 is TGTGCCAGCAGTGGGGGACAGTTCCTTATCAATCAGCCCCAGCATTTT. It translates to CASSGGQFLINQPQHF.

The chain is built from TRBV7-8 and TRBJ2-1; D is possibly TRBD1 (5 bases). This CDR3 has 13 residues. Germline assignment: CDR1 SGHVS and CDR2 FQNEAQ. The ends were cut back, 3 bases at V and 8 bases at J, with 11 bases in the middle. The CDR3 DNA follows: TGTGCCAGCAGCTTTTACAGGTTCGATGAGCAGTTCTTC. Its translation: CASSFYRFDEQFF. Based on the CDR3 plus reference TRBV7-8 and TRBJ2-1, the full variable domain is GAGVSQSPRYKVAKRGQDVALRCDPISGHVSLFWYQQALGQGPEFLTYFQNEAQLDKSGLPSDRFFAERPEGSVSTLKIQRTQQEDSAVYLCASSFYRFDEQFFGPGTRLTVL.

The CDR3 nucleotides are TGTGCCAGCAGCCCCACGGGGAGAGGCTACAATGAGCAGTTCTTC. Its translation is CASSPTGRGYNEQFF. The chain combines TRBV9 with TRBJ2-1; possibly TRBD2 for D (5 bases). V lost 4 bases, J lost 3 bases, and 14 bases lay in between. The CDR3 sequence is 15 residues long. The germline gives CDR1 SGDLS, CDR2 YYNGEE.

This chain uses TRBV4-1 with TRBJ2-7; 14 bases match TRBD2. Germline values: CDR1 MGHRA, CDR2 YSYEKL. J was trimmed by 3 bases and V by 4 bases; bases with no gene match: 2. The CDR3 is made up of 15 amino acids. CDR3 sequence reads: CASSRTSGRNYEQYF. The CDR3 bases are TGCGCCAGCAGCCGGACTAGCGGGAGGAACTACGAGCAGTACTTC.

V usage is TRBV13 and J usage is TRBJ1-2, with 8 bases identical to TRBD1. The length of the CDR3 is 17 residues. Germline CDR1 is PRHDT and CDR2 is FYEKMQ (reference sequence). The junction had 13 bases not matched to a gene; V was cut back by 0 bases and J by 7 bases. The CDR3 bases are TGTGCCAGCAGCTTAGGGGGCGAGGGGCAGGGGGCGCTTGGCTACACCTTC. Amino acids: CASSLGGEGQGALGYTF.

This rearrangement joins TRBV5-5 to TRBJ2-7, with 7 bases matching TRBD1. This CDR3 has 14 residues. V dropped 2 bases and J dropped 0; count of bases not matched to a gene: 2. Per the germline V gene, CDR1 is SGHKS and CDR2 is YYEKEE (reference sequence). DNA for the CDR3: TGTGCCAGCAGCTTACCAGGGGGCTCCTACGAGCAGTACTTC. Translation gives CASSLPGGSYEQYF.

The rearrangement uses TRBV9 and TRBJ1-1; D remains ambiguous. V shed 4 bases and J shed 0 bases, with 13 bases lying between them. The germline V gene encodes CDR1 SGDLS and CDR2 YYNGEE. The CDR3 has 15 amino acids. The CDR3 DNA reads as TGTGCCAGCAGCCATGGCGGGCGCATGAACACTGAAGCTTTCTTT. As protein: CASSHGGRMNTEAFF.

The chain uses TRBV5-1 and TRBJ1-2, with 11 bases fitting TRBD1. This CDR3 contains 19 residues. CDR1 is SGHRS, CDR2 YFSETQ, per germline. The junction had 11 bases not matched to a gene; V was cut back by 1 base and J by 0 bases. The chain's CDR3 is CASSLFPGQGATTNYGYTF. The CDR3 nucleotides are TGCGCCAGCAGCTTGTTCCCTGGACAGGGGGCTACGACTAACTATGGCTACACCTTC.

The chain couples TRBV25-1 to TRBJ1-3; D uncertain. V was pared by 2 bases and J by 0 bases, with 11 bases between. The CDR3 extends over 16 amino acids. Germline V gene lookup returns CDR1 MGHDK and CDR2 SYGVNS. CDR3 DNA sequence: TGTGCCAGCAGTGAACGGTACACAGACTCTGGAAACACCATATATTTT. Translated, it gives CASSERYTDSGNTIYF.

This clone was detected only once. V gene TRBV9 combines with J gene TRBJ2-5, with a tentative D call TRBD2 (6 bases). The CDR3 loop spans 14 amino acids. Germline CDR1 and CDR2: SGDLS and YYNGEE. V lost 0 bases, J lost 4 bases, and 10 bases lay in between. In DNA, the CDR3 is TGTGCCAGCAGCGTAGCGGGAGCACCAGAGACCCAGTACTTC. Residues: CASSVAGAPETQYF.

The genes are TRBV5-1 and TRBJ2-3, with a possible D match to TRBD1 (6 bases). Germline loops: CDR1 SGHRS, CDR2 YFSETQ. The CDR3 totals 15 residues. V lost 4 bases, J lost 2 bases, and 14 bases lay in between. CDR3: CASSDQDSSTDTQYF. CDR3 nucleotide sequence: TGCGCCAGCAGCGACCAGGACAGTTCCACAGATACGCAGTATTTT. Full variable domain (rest looked up from reference TRBV5-1 and TRBJ2-3): KAGVTQTPRYLIKTRGQQVTLSCSPISGHRSVSWYQQTPGQGLQFLFEYFSETQRNKGNFPGRFSGRQFSNSRSEMNVSTLELGDSALYLCASSDQDSSTDTQYFGPGTRLTVL.

The rearrangement uses TRBV7-3 and TRBJ2-1; a weak D match, TRBD1 (6 bases). CDR3 size: 11 residues. V was cut by 5 bases and J by 9 bases, with 8 bases left in between. CDR1 and CDR2 from the germline V gene are SGHTA and FQGTGA. In DNA form, the CDR3 reads TGTGCCAGCAGCCAAGGGGGTGAGCAGTTCTTC. Amino acids: CASSQGGEQFF.

CDR3 bases: TGTGCCAGCAGCGTAGTGGGGACAGGGGGTACTGAAGCTTTCTTT. Its protein product is CASSVVGTGGTEAFF. The genes are TRBV9 and TRBJ1-1; 11 bases match TRBD1. Germline assignment: CDR1 SGDLS and CDR2 YYNGEE. This CDR3 is 15 amino acids long. V shed 0 bases and J 5 bases; nucleotides not matched to a gene: 3.

Turning to this clone: This sample also contains other DNA sequences that code for the same CDR3. V usage is TRBV9 and J usage is TRBJ2-7, with D possibly being TRBD2 (5 bases). CDR3 length: 15 amino acids. Trimming took 1 base from V and 0 from J, leaving 11 bases between them. Germline lookup yields CDR1 SGDLS and CDR2 YYNGEE. Written as DNA, the CDR3 is TGTGCCAGCAGCGTAAGCGGCGGTAGCTCCTACGAGCAGTACTTC. Protein sequence: CASSVSGGSSYEQYF. Full variable domain (rest looked up from reference TRBV9 and TRBJ2-7): DSGVTQTPKHLITATGQRVTLRCSPRSGDLSVYWYQQSLDQGLQFLIQYYNGEERAKGNILERFSAQQFPDLHSELNLSSLELGDSALYFCASSVSGGSSYEQYFGPGTRLTVT.

V gene TRBV6-5 combines with J gene TRBJ2-7; 8 positions match TRBD2. Per germline, CDR1 MNHEY and CDR2 SVGAGI. The junction had 5 bases not matched to a gene; V was cut back by 9 bases and J by 4 bases. CDR3 length equals 12 residues. The CDR3 DNA is TGTGCCAGTACTAGCGGCTCTTACGAGCAGTACTTC. Protein: CASTSGSYEQYF.

CDR3 region: CSVEAGREKDTQYF. Here the CDR3 DNA reads TGCAGCGTTGAAGCAGGTCGGGAGAAAGATACGCAGTATTTT. This chain connects TRBV29-1 to TRBJ2-3; possibly TRBD2 for D (6 bases). With 1 base removed from V and 5 bases from J, the gap between germline ends came to 13 bases. The CDR3 has 14 residues. CDR1 and CDR2 (germline): SQVTM, ANQGSEA.

V and J are TRBV5-6 and TRBJ1-1; no firm D call. The germline CDR1 and CDR2 sequences are SGHDT and YYEEEE. Trimming pared 2 bases from V and 2 bases from J, leaving 10 bases between. This CDR3 is 14 amino acids long. CDR3 region: CASSFRGDNTEAFF. In nucleotides, the CDR3 is TGTGCCAGCAGCTTCCGGGGAGATAACACTGAAGCTTTCTTT.

The chain recombines TRBV30 with TRBJ2-5; 7 positions agree with TRBD2. CDR1 is GTSNPN and CDR2 is SVGIG in the germline V gene (reference sequence). The CDR3 length is 13 residues. V was pared by 0 bases and J by 3 bases, with 1 base of the junction left unmatched. CDR3 sequence: CAWSVLAEETQYF. The CDR3 nucleotides read TGTGCCTGGAGTGTGCTAGCGGAAGAGACCCAGTACTTC.

The genes are TRBV5-4 and TRBJ1-1; D is unresolved. This CDR3 contains 13 residues. The germline CDR1 and CDR2 sequences are SGHNT and YYREEE (reference sequence). V was shortened by 5 bases and J by 1 base, with 9 bases between the two germline ends. The CDR3 nucleotides read TGTGCCAGCAGAGCCGGTAGGAACACTGAAGCTTTCTTT. Its translation: CASRAGRNTEAFF.

CDR3 in DNA: TGTGCCAGCAGTGTGGCACTAGCGGGGGCGAACACCGGGGAGCTGTTTTTT. Protein sequence: CASSVALAGANTGELFF. The rearrangement links TRBV2 to TRBJ2-2; TRBD2 matches 11 bases. The length of the CDR3 is 17 residues. V was pared by 4 bases and J by 0 bases, with 4 bases of the junction left unmatched. CDR1 is SNHLY and CDR2 is FYNNEI in the germline V gene.

This chain connects TRBV19 to TRBJ2-7, with 10 bases aligning to TRBD2. Trimming at V came to 10 bases and at J to 3 bases, leaving 18 bases not matched to a gene. Germline CDR1 is LNHDA and CDR2 is SQIVND (reference sequence). The CDR3 is 17 amino acids. CDR3 region: CATSLVFLAGDFYEQYF. CDR3 bases: TGTGCCACCTCTTTAGTATTCCTAGCGGGAGACTTCTACGAGCAGTACTTC.

V usage is TRBV5-1 and J usage is TRBJ1-1; 9 positions match TRBD1. CDR1 and CDR2 (germline): SGHRS, YFSETQ. V lost 0 bases and J lost 0; bases outside the gene matches: 0. The CDR3 is 15 residues long. In DNA, the CDR3 is TGCGCCAGCAGCTTGGACAGGGGGCTGAACACTGAAGCTTTCTTT. It is translated as CASSLDRGLNTEAFF.

The V and J genes are TRBV11-2 and TRBJ2-5, with TRBD1 as a possible D gene (5 bases). Germline CDR1 and CDR2: SGHAT and FQNNGV. CDR3 length: 13 residues. V was clipped by 3 bases and J by 4 bases, with 9 bases between them. The DNA for the CDR3 is TGTGCCAGCAGCTTGCAGGGTAGAGAGACCCAGTACTTC. This sequence encodes CASSLQGRETQYF.

This chain joins TRBV4-1 and TRBJ2-7; 8 bases map to TRBD1. Germline V CDR1 and CDR2: MGHRA, YSYEKL. V was pared by 3 bases and J by 3 bases, with 4 bases of the junction left unmatched. The CDR3 contains 14 residues. This chain's CDR3 is CASSQGGQGYEQYF. The CDR3 DNA sequence: TGCGCCAGCAGCCAGGGAGGACAGGGCTACGAGCAGTACTTC.